A single sample is the source of the 7 T cell receptor beta chains below, sequenced in a study of T cells expressing NK-cell markers. TCRdb reprocessed the 5' RACE reads; each CDR3 protein has one entry and no DNA is given. Its clone listing holds a few hundred thousand distinct CDR3 sequences. Sequencing was performed on blood T cells: a sorted CD56 or NKG2C T cell subset, CD4+ or CD8+ T cells, or bulk PBMC T cells (not recorded which). These receptors came from a man aged 18-69 years in good health.

The chain joins TRBV29-1 to TRBJ2-1. This CDR3 is 15 amino acids long. Looked up from germline, CDR1 is SQVTM and CDR2 is ANQGSEA. The CDR3: CSAPRGTGAYNEQFF.

The chain employs TRBV20-1 and TRBJ2-5; the TCRdb D gene call, TRBD1, has no DNA to confirm it. Germline CDR1 and CDR2: DFQATT and SNEGSKA (reference sequence). CDR3 size: 15 residues. The CDR3 spells CSASGGMLSRETQYF.

The chain uses TRBV20-1 and TRBJ1-6; the D gene TCRdb calls, TRBD1, cannot be checked with no DNA. Germline V gene data show CDR1 as DFQATT and CDR2 as SNEGSKA (reference sequence). The CDR3 loop spans 14 amino acids. The CDR3 loop is CSAQTSYRNSPLHF.

The gene calls are TRBV6-5 and TRBJ2-5; the D call from TCRdb, TRBD1, cannot be confirmed without DNA. Germline CDR1 and CDR2: MNHEY and SVGAGI. The CDR3 is made up of 14 amino acids. The CDR3 sequence is CASSWGTDQETQYF.

V is TRBV18 and J is TRBJ2-6; TCRdb gives TRBD1 as the D gene, but with no DNA this cannot be confirmed. The length of the CDR3 is 18 residues. Germline V gives CDR1 KGHSH, CDR2 LQKENI. CDR3 amino acids: CASSPFQGASSGANVLTF. The full variable domain, its missing parts supplied by reference TRBV18 and TRBJ2-6, is NAGVMQNPRHLVRRRGQEARLRCSPMKGHSHVYWYRQLPEEGLKFMVYLQKENIIDESGMPKERFSAEFPKEGPSILRIQQVVRGDSAAYFCASSPFQGASSGANVLTFGAGSRLTVL.

V gene TRBV28 combines with J gene TRBJ2-3; TCRdb outputs TRBD2, but without DNA this stays unchecked. CDR3 length equals 15 residues. Germline-derived CDR1 and CDR2 are MDHEN and SYDVKM. The CDR3 loop is CASSLQEATPNTQYF. The variable domain in full, completed from reference TRBV28 and TRBJ2-3, reads DVKVTQSSRYLVKRTGEKVFLECVQDMDHENMFWYRQDPGLGLRLIYFSYDVKMKEKGDIPEGYSVSREKKERFSLILESASTNQTSMYLCASSLQEATPNTQYFGPGTRLTVL.

The V call is TRBV4-2, the J call TRBJ2-7; TCRdb's D gene call, TRBD2, goes unchecked for lack of DNA. The CDR3 runs to 15 residues. The germline V gene has CDR1 LGHNA and CDR2 YNFKEQ. The CDR3 reads CASSPLTHGSYEQYF.